The clone carrying this TCR beta chain was recorded at least ten times. These data are taken from a study of T-cell reconstitution after alpha-beta-depleted transplantation in children. Germline V gene sequence: CDR1 MNHEY, CDR2 SVGAGI. V lost 1 base and J 0 bases, leaving 12 bases between the germline ends. The length of the CDR3 is 16 residues. Researchers prepared the TCRbeta library using unique molecular identifiers, the study reports. MiXCR, applied by TCRdb to the PCR reads, yields one record per CDR3 protein. The sample has around 450,000 distinct CDR3 sequences; 10% are singletons. This TCR came from a child aged 2-9 years with inherited bone marrow failure, due to receive a stem cell transplant. Specimen: PBMCs, collected before TCRalphabeta/CD19-depleted stem cell transplant. The V call is TRBV6-5, the J call TRBJ1-1; possible D gene TRBD1, 6 bases. This chain's CDR3 is CASSYFKGHLNTEAFF. In nucleotides, the CDR3 is TGTGCCAGCAGTTACTTCAAGGGACACTTGAACACTGAAGCTTTCTTT.